The 4 T cell receptor beta chains given below trace back to one sample, sequenced in a study of shared clonotypes between healthy human individuals. Sequencing used immunoSEQ multiplex PCR; TCRdb keeps in-frame clones, though not all of them. Of about 300,000 clones in the sample, over 65% were seen once. Material for sequencing was memory CD4+ T cells sorted from blood. Regarding subset: CD45RA-negative fraction. These receptors were taken from a man aged 30 to 39 in good health.

This chain links TRBV19 with TRBJ2-1; D is unresolved. The length of the CDR3 is 14 residues. Trimming cost V 0 bases and J 9 bases, with 12 bases left between them. The germline gives CDR1 LNHDA, CDR2 SQIVND (reference sequence). The CDR3 DNA reads TGTGCCAGTAGTATAGATCGGCGAGCCCTTGAGCAGTTCTTC. Translation: CASSIDRRALEQFF.

The chain links TRBV15 to TRBJ2-7; either TRBD1 or TRBD2 may fit D (5 bases each). Germline V gives CDR1 LNHNV, CDR2 YYDKDF (reference sequence). The CDR3 totals 13 residues. V lost 5 bases and J 2 bases, leaving 10 bases between the germline ends. The CDR3 protein is CATSVQGPYEQYF. CDR3 DNA: TGTGCCACCAGCGTCCAGGGACCCTACGAGCAGTACTTC.

This clone turned up a few times. The rearrangement uses TRBV4-3 and TRBJ2-1; D is unresolved. The CDR3 spans 14 residues. Per germline, CDR1 LGHNA and CDR2 YSLEER. The germline V and J ends were trimmed by 4 bases and 0 bases, with 7 bases remaining between them. The chain's CDR3 is CASSPSSSYNEQFF. The CDR3 DNA reads TGCGCCAGCAGCCCATCGAGCTCCTACAATGAGCAGTTCTTC.

V is TRBV18 and J is TRBJ1-3; D gene ambiguous. CDR1 and CDR2 (germline): KGHSH, LQKENI. This CDR3 comprises 14 residues. With 6 bases removed from V and 0 bases from J, the gap between germline ends came to 9 bases. The CDR3 sequence: CASSAGDSGNTIYF. CDR3 nucleotide sequence: TGTGCCAGCTCTGCGGGAGACTCTGGAAACACCATATATTTT.